The 15 T cell receptor beta chains below were found in one sample sequenced in a study of shared T cell receptors in the human thymus. Generated by immunoSEQ multiplex PCR, the TCRdb table keeps only in-frame clones and is missing some. The sample includes 700,000 or so clones, over 75% seen only once; the top ten take over 0.008%. The sample was also reused in another study, on human thymus T cells.

Sequencing was carried out using thymocytes. These receptors were collected from a girl under three years old with a congenital heart defect.

This sequence joins TRBV6-6 and TRBJ1-2; possible D gene TRBD1, 6 bases. This CDR3 is 15 amino acids long. V dropped 6 bases and J dropped 2 bases, with 16 bases sitting between them. The V gene's germline CDR1 is MNHNY and CDR2 SVGAGI (reference sequence). DNA for the CDR3: TGTGCCAGCAGGGGCCGACGGGGGGCGAACTATGGCTACACCTTC. It codes for CASRGRRGANYGYTF.

The V call is TRBV5-1, the J call TRBJ2-7, with D perhaps matching TRBD1 (5 bases). The ends were cut back, 4 bases at V and 1 base at J, with 9 bases in the middle. Germline assignment: CDR1 SGHRS and CDR2 YFSETQ. The CDR3 runs 13 residues. The CDR3 DNA follows: TGCGCCAGCAGCCAGAGACAGTCCTACGAGCAGTACTTC. Translated: CASSQRQSYEQYF. Drawing the rest from reference TRBV5-1 and TRBJ2-7, the complete variable domain is KAGVTQTPRYLIKTRGQQVTLSCSPISGHRSVSWYQQTPGQGLQFLFEYFSETQRNKGNFPGRFSGRQFSNSRSEMNVSTLELGDSALYLCASSQRQSYEQYFGPGTRLTVT.

The CDR3 spells CASSPSAHSSYNEQFF. The CDR3 bases are TGTGCCAGCAGCCCTTCGGCCCACAGCTCCTACAATGAGCAGTTCTTC. V gene TRBV9 combines with J gene TRBJ2-1; D gene unclear. The CDR3 contains 16 residues. The V end was cut by 4 bases, the J end by 0 bases, with 14 bases between. CDR1 and CDR2 from the germline V gene are SGDLS and YYNGEE.

This clone was seen more than once but under ten times. The gene calls are TRBV6-5 and TRBJ2-7; D remains ambiguous. The germline gives CDR1 MNHEY, CDR2 SVGAGI. The V gene lost 0 bases and the J gene lost 0 bases, with 9 bases spanning the gap. The CDR3 has 15 residues. The CDR3 loop is CASSYSKLSSYEQYF. For the CDR3, the DNA is TGTGCCAGCAGTTACTCGAAACTCTCCTCCTACGAGCAGTACTTC.

This chain connects TRBV11-3 to TRBJ1-1, with TRBD1 identical over 7 bases. J lost 1 base, V lost 5 bases, and 4 bases had no gene match. Germline CDR1 reads SGHNT; CDR2 reads YENEEA. The CDR3 length is 14 residues. Written as DNA, the CDR3 is TGTGCCAGCAGCGCGAGACAGGGGAACACTGAAGCTTTCTTT. This gives the protein CASSARQGNTEAFF.

The chain uses TRBV5-6 and TRBJ1-2; possibly TRBD1 for D (5 bases). Germline assignment: CDR1 SGHDT and CDR2 YYEEEE. Trimming took off 3 bases at V and 3 bases at J, with 15 bases between the two ends. The CDR3 contains 15 residues. This CDR3 reads CASSYGHHSDYGYTF. CDR3 sequence (DNA): TGTGCCAGCAGCTACGGACATCATTCTGACTATGGCTACACCTTC. The entire variable domain, with the rest obtained from reference TRBV5-6 and TRBJ1-2, is as follows: DAGVTQSPTHLIKTRGQQVTLRCSPKSGHDTVSWYQQALGQGPQFIFQYYEEEERQRGNFPDRFSGHQFPNYSSELNVNALLLGDSALYLCASSYGHHSDYGYTFGSGTRLTVV.

Only a few counts were recorded for this clone. The rearrangement uses TRBV4-3 and TRBJ1-4, with D uncertain. Germline loops: CDR1 LGHNA, CDR2 YSLEER. Between the trimmed V and J ends, which lost 1 base and 8 bases, there was a span of 8 bases. The CDR3 contains 13 residues. CDR3 protein: CASSQGQSEKLFF. CDR3 coding DNA: TGCGCCAGCAGCCAAGGGCAGTCGGAAAAACTGTTTTTT.

This clone has more than one count but fewer than ten. This chain links TRBV18 with TRBJ2-7; TRBD1 matches 9 bases. The CDR3 loop spans 19 amino acids. The V segment lost 6 bases and the J segment 4 bases; nucleotides outside the gene matches: 22. Germline V gene lookup returns CDR1 KGHSH and CDR2 LQKENI. The CDR3: CASSPFPPPGTGQRYEQYF. CDR3 coding DNA: TGTGCCAGCTCGCCTTTCCCTCCTCCCGGGACAGGGCAGCGATACGAGCAGTACTTC.

A few counts support this clone. This chain links TRBV25-1 with TRBJ2-1; D may be TRBD2 (5 bases). With 1 base removed from V and 0 bases from J, the gap between germline ends came to 10 bases. Germline V gene lookup returns CDR1 MGHDK and CDR2 SYGVNS. The CDR3 has 16 amino acids. CDR3 amino acids: CASSEFKGSSYNEQFF. The CDR3 DNA follows: TGTGCCAGCAGTGAATTTAAAGGGAGCTCCTACAATGAGCAGTTCTTC.

The V gene is TRBV6-4, the J gene TRBJ1-1; 9 bases agree with TRBD1. V lost 6 bases, J lost 5 bases, and 4 bases stayed unmatched. The CDR3 has 13 amino acids. Germline V gene sequence: CDR1 MRHNA, CDR2 SNTAGT. The CDR3 here is CASRRTGATEAFF. The CDR3, as DNA: TGTGCCAGCAGAAGGACAGGGGCTACTGAAGCTTTCTTT.

The chain joins TRBV19 to TRBJ1-1; D not certain. Germline assignment: CDR1 LNHDA and CDR2 SQIVND (reference sequence). The V and J ends lost 5 bases and 2 bases respectively, with 15 bases between them. CDR3 length equals 15 residues. As DNA, the CDR3 is TGTGCCAGTAGTTCGTCTACAGACCAAAACACTGAAGCTTTCTTT. Translating gives CASSSSTDQNTEAFF.

The chain combines TRBV29-1 with TRBJ2-3; 13 bases align to TRBD2. Per germline, CDR1 SQVTM and CDR2 ANQGSEA. The CDR3 length is 17 residues. V was pared by 0 bases and J by 2 bases, with 5 bases of the junction left unmatched. The DNA for the CDR3 is TGCAGCGTTGAAGAGGGGACTAGCGGGGACCTCACAGATACGCAGTATTTT. Its protein product is CSVEEGTSGDLTDTQYF.

The chain is built from TRBV18 and TRBJ2-7; 8 positions agree with TRBD1. Germline V gene lookup returns CDR1 KGHSH and CDR2 LQKENI. The length of the CDR3 is 15 residues. J was trimmed by 3 bases and V by 1 base; bases with no gene match: 5. The CDR3 protein is CASSPLGQDNYEQYF. The CDR3 bases are TGTGCCAGCTCACCACTGGGACAGGATAACTACGAGCAGTACTTC.

The rearrangement uses TRBV25-1 and TRBJ1-6; 8 nucleotides line up with TRBD1. This CDR3 is built from 13 residues. Germline V gives CDR1 MGHDK, CDR2 SYGVNS. V shed 9 bases, J shed 10 bases, and the junction held 8 bases outside the gene matches. In DNA form, the CDR3 reads TGTGCCAGTCAGACAGGGGTTGGCTCACCCCTCCACTTT. It yields the protein CASQTGVGSPLHF.

The genes are TRBV4-1 and TRBJ2-2; D ambiguous. CDR3 length: 15 amino acids. V was trimmed by 3 bases and J by 1 base, leaving 9 bases between them. The germline gives CDR1 MGHRA, CDR2 YSYEKL. The CDR3 loop is CASSHKDLNTGELFF. The CDR3 DNA reads as TGCGCCAGCAGCCATAAAGACTTGAACACCGGGGAGCTGTTTTTT.